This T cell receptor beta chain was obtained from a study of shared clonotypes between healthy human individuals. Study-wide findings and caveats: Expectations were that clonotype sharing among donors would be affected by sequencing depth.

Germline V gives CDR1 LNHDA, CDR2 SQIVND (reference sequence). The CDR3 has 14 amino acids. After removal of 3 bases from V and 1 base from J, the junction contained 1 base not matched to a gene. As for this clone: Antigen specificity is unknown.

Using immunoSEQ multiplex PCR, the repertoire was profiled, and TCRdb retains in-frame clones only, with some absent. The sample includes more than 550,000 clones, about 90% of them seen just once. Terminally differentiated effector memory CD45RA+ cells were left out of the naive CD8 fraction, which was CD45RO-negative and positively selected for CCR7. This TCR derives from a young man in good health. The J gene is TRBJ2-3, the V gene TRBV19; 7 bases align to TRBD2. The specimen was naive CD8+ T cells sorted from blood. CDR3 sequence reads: CASSILAGTDTQYF. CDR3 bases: TGTGCCAGTAGTATCCTAGCGGGCACAGATACGCAGTATTTT.